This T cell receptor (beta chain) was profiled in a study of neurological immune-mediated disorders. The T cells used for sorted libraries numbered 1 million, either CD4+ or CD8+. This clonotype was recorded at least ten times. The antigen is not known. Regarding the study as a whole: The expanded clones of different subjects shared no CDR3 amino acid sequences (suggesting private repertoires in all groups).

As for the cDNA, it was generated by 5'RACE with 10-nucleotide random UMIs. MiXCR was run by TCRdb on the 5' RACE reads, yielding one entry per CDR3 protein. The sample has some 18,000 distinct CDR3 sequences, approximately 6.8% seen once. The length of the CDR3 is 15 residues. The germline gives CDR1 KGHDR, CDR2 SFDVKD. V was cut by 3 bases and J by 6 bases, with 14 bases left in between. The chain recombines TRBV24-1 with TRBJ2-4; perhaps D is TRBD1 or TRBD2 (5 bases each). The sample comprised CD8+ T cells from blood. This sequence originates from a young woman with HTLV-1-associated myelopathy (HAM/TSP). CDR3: CATSDLDGALNIQYF. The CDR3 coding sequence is TGTGCCACCAGTGATCTGGACGGGGCGCTAAACATTCAGTACTTC.